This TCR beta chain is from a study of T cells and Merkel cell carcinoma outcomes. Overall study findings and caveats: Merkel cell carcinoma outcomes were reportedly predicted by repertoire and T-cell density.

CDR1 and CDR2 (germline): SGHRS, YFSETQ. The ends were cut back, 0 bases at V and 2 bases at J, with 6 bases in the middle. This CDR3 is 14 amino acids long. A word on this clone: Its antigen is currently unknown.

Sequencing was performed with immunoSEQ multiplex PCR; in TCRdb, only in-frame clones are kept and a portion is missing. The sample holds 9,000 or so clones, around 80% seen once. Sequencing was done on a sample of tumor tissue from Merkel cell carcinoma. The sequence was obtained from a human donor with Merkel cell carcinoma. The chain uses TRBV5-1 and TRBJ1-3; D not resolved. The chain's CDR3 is CASSLEQTGNTIYF. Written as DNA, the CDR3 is TGCGCCAGCAGCTTGGAACAAACTGGAAACACCATATATTTT.